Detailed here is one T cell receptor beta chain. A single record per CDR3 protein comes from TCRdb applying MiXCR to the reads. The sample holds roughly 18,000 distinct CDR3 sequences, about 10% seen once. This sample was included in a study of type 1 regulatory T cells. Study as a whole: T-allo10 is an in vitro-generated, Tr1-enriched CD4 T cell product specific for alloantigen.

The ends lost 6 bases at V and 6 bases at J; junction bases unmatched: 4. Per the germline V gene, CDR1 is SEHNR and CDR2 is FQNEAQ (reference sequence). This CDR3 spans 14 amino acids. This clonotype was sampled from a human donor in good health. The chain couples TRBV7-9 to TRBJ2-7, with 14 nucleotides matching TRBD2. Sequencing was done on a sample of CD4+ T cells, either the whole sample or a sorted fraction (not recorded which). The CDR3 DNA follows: TGTGCCAGCAGTCGAGGACTAGCGGGAGGCGAGCAGTACTTC. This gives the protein CASSRGLAGGEQYF. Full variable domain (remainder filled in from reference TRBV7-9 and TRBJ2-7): DTGVSQNPRHKITKRGQNVTFRCDPISEHNRLYWYRQTLGQGPEFLTYFQNEAQLEKSRLLSDRFSAERPKGSFSTLEIQRTEQGDSAMYLCASSRGLAGGEQYFGPGTRLTVT.